One sample yielded the 6 T cell receptor beta chains listed below, sequenced in a study of shared clonotypes between healthy human individuals (TCRdb year 2020). The method was the immunoSEQ multiplex PCR assay. In its TCRdb copy, this immuneACCESS table keeps in-frame sequences only and misses some clones. Where compared with another copy, unresolved V genes explain less than half of these, and the others have no known cause. For this sample the table gives approximately 480,000 clones, of which around 79% were detected only once. The ten biggest clones cover 9.5% to 15% of the sample. Sequenced sample: PBMCs. The source of these receptors is a woman in her forties in good health. Some clones in this sample may be carry-over from other donors' samples.

This clone has a handful of counts. CDR3 bases: TGTGCCAGCAGTTTCACCTCCTACAATGAGCAGTTCTTC. As protein: CASSFTSYNEQFF. The chain combines TRBV27 with TRBJ2-1; D ambiguous. V dropped 3 bases and J dropped 0 bases, with 3 bases sitting between them. The CDR3 sequence is 13 residues long. The germline V gene has CDR1 MNHEY and CDR2 SMNVEV (reference sequence).

The J gene is TRBJ2-2, the V gene TRBV28, with D possibly matching TRBD2 (6 bases). The germline V gene has CDR1 MDHEN and CDR2 SYDVKM. The CDR3 covers 13 residues. V shed 11 bases and J shed 4 bases, with 14 bases lying between them. The CDR3 reads CAGAGRSTGELFF. The CDR3 DNA follows: TGTGCCGGGGCGGGAAGGAGCACCGGGGAGCTGTTTTTT.

The chain combines TRBV10-3 with TRBJ2-7, with 12 bases identical to TRBD2. In germline, CDR1 is ENHRY, CDR2 SYGVKD. V lost 6 bases to trimming and J lost 6 bases; unmatched junction nucleotides: 6. The CDR3 spans 14 residues. CDR3 loop: CAISRLAGDVEQYF. CDR3 bases: TGTGCCATCAGCAGACTAGCGGGAGATGTCGAGCAGTACTTC.

In its sample, this clone was seen many times. V is TRBV7-3 and J is TRBJ2-1; 9 nucleotides agree with TRBD2. V lost 1 base, J lost 6 bases, and 4 bases stayed unmatched. Germline lookup yields CDR1 SGHTA and CDR2 FQGTGA. The CDR3 spans 15 residues. Here the CDR3 DNA reads TGTGCCAGCAGCTTAATGCGGGAGGGCCGCAATGAGCAGTTCTTC. Its translation is CASSLMREGRNEQFF.

The chain carries TRBV30 and TRBJ2-3; D uncertain. Per the germline V gene, CDR1 is GTSNPN and CDR2 is SVGIG (reference sequence). Trimming left V 3 bases short and J 1 base short, with 8 bases between. This CDR3 spans 13 amino acids. The CDR3 loop is CAWRFTGTDTQYF. As DNA, the CDR3 is TGTGCCTGGAGGTTCACCGGCACAGATACGCAGTATTTT. Looking up the rest from reference TRBV30 and TRBJ2-3 gives the full variable domain: SQTIHQWPATLVQPVGSPLSLECTVEGTSNPNLYWYRQAAGRGLQLLFYSVGIGQISSEVPQNLSASRPQDRQFILSSKKLLLSDSGFYLCAWRFTGTDTQYFGPGTRLTVL.

This clone occurred a few times. The rearrangement uses TRBV6-5 and TRBJ1-2; tentative D call: TRBD1 (6 bases). This CDR3 region has 15 residues. V was pared by 5 bases and J by 4 bases, with 17 bases between. The germline V gene has CDR1 MNHEY and CDR2 SVGAGI. CDR3 bases: TGTGCCAGCAGTGGAGGAGGACAGTCTTTCTATGGCTACACCTTC. This encodes CASSGGGQSFYGYTF.